Each of the 31 T cell receptor beta chains below was sequenced from the same sample in a study of cytomegalovirus exposure and HLA in healthy donors. PCR used 60 Vbeta primers and 13 Jbeta primers. Clones were sequenced by immunoSEQ multiplex PCR, and TCRdb holds only the in-frame ones, with some missing. Of more than 150,000 clones in the sample, roughly 88% were seen once. Material for sequencing was PBMCs. These receptor sequences come from a girl aged 2-15 years in good health and CMV-seropositive.

The chain recombines TRBV6-1 with TRBJ1-5; D possibly corresponds to TRBD1 (5 bases). The germline V and J ends were trimmed by 1 base and 7 bases, with 14 bases remaining between them. Per the germline V gene, CDR1 is MNHNS and CDR2 is SASEGT. The CDR3 has 15 amino acids. The CDR3: CASSEDGGEIQPQHF. The DNA for the CDR3 is TGTGCCAGCAGTGAAGACGGGGGTGAAATACAGCCCCAGCATTTT.

This chain uses TRBV10-1 with TRBJ1-1; D is unclear. The CDR3 covers 13 residues. Trimming left V 8 bases short and J 0 bases short, with 10 bases between. CDR1 and CDR2 from the germline V gene are WNHNN and SYGVQD (reference sequence). The CDR3 DNA is TGCGCCAGCCAATCCTCAGTGAACACTGAAGCTTTCTTT. Translation gives CASQSSVNTEAFF.

The rearrangement uses TRBV5-6 and TRBJ2-5, with D perhaps TRBD2 (6 bases). The germline CDR1 and CDR2 sequences are SGHDT and YYEEEE. CDR3 length equals 14 residues. Trimming took 4 bases from V and 5 from J, leaving 15 bases between them. CDR3 nucleotides: TGTGCCAGCAGCGCCGGGACTGCTATCGAGACCCAGTACTTC. Its translation is CASSAGTAIETQYF.

This rearrangement joins TRBV6-5 to TRBJ1-1; D ambiguous. The CDR3 spans 13 residues. Germline V gene data show CDR1 as MNHEY and CDR2 as SVGAGI. V lost 7 bases to trimming and J lost 5 bases, with 14 bases between them. CDR3: CASTSQVETEAFF. The CDR3 DNA follows: TGTGCCAGCACTTCCCAAGTGGAGACTGAAGCTTTCTTT.

V is TRBV6-5 and J is TRBJ1-1, with D possibly matching TRBD1 (6 bases). Trimming took off 0 bases at V and 8 bases at J, with 10 bases between the two ends. Germline V lookup: CDR1 MNHEY, CDR2 SVGAGI. The CDR3 runs to 13 residues. The CDR3 bases are TGTGCCAGCAGTTACTCTGGGCAGGGGGAAGCTTTCTTT. Its protein is CASSYSGQGEAFF.

J is TRBJ2-1 and V is TRBV25-1, with D unresolved. Germline values: CDR1 MGHDK, CDR2 SYGVNS. Trimming took off 4 bases at V and 3 bases at J, with 4 bases between the two ends. This CDR3 has 12 amino acids. Here the CDR3 reads CASSVNYNEQFF. The DNA for the CDR3 is TGTGCCAGCAGTGTCAACTACAATGAGCAGTTCTTC. Using reference TRBV25-1 and TRBJ2-1 for the parts outside the CDR3, the full variable domain is EADIYQTPRYLVIGTGKKITLECSQTMGHDKMYWYQQDPGMELHLIHYSYGVNSTEKGDLSSESTVSRIRTEHFPLTLESARPSHTSQYLCASSVNYNEQFFGPGTRLTVL.

The V and J genes are TRBV15 and TRBJ1-2; 7 bases align to TRBD1. The CDR3 extends over 14 amino acids. V dropped 3 bases and J dropped 8; count of bases not matched to a gene: 9. The V gene's germline CDR1 is LNHNV and CDR2 YYDKDF (reference sequence). Here the CDR3 reads CATSRVRQGEGYTF. The CDR3 DNA sequence: TGTGCCACCAGCAGGGTACGACAGGGCGAGGGCTACACCTTC. The whole variable domain, remainder taken from reference TRBV15 and TRBJ1-2, is DAMVIQNPRYQVTQFGKPVTLSCSQTLNHNVMYWYQQKSSQAPKLLFHYYDKDFNNEADTPDNFQSRRPNTSFCFLDIRSPGLGDTAMYLCATSRVRQGEGYTFGSGTRLTVV.

The genes are TRBV7-3 and TRBJ2-3; 10 bases match TRBD1. CDR1 and CDR2 from the germline V gene are SGHTA and FQGTGA. This CDR3 contains 15 residues. Trimming removed 2 bases from V and 8 bases from J; junction bases left unmatched: 7. Here the CDR3 DNA reads TGTGCCAGCAGCTTAGGGACAGGGGATCTAGGTACGCAGTATTTT. Translating it yields CASSLGTGDLGTQYF.

This clone was seen once. This chain joins TRBV9 and TRBJ2-7; 8 bases fit TRBD1. The CDR3 contains 15 residues. J was trimmed by 6 bases and V by 0 bases; bases with no gene match: 8. Germline CDR1 and CDR2: SGDLS and YYNGEE. CDR3 nucleotides: TGTGCCAGCAGCGTAGCCGGGACAGGCGGTAGCGAGCAGTACTTC. It codes for CASSVAGTGGSEQYF.

A remark on this clone: Its ends do not fully match the called genes, so a read error is possible. V usage is TRBV5-4 and J usage is TRBJ2-1; D is undetermined. The CDR3 sequence is 13 residues long. Per germline, CDR1 SGHNT and CDR2 YYREEE (reference sequence). Here the CDR3 reads CASSPSNYNGQFF. CDR3 in DNA: TGTGCCAGCAGCCCGTCGAACTACAATGGGCAGTTCTTC.

Details on this clone: At one end, the junction sequence differs from germline, possibly due to a read error. The CDR3 protein is CASSVTGETQYF. CDR3 DNA sequence: TGTGCCAGTAGTGTTACCGGGGAGACCCAGTACTTC. The J gene is TRBJ2-5, the V gene TRBV25-1; no clear D. Germline CDR1 MGHDK, CDR2 SYGVNS. The CDR3 is 12 amino acids.

The chain recombines TRBV10-3 with TRBJ1-2; a possible D gene is TRBD1 (6 bases). The V end was cut by 0 bases, the J end by 3 bases, with 17 bases between. Germline lookup yields CDR1 ENHRY and CDR2 SYGVKD. This CDR3 is built from 17 residues. This CDR3 reads CAISESCGRGKYYGYTF. The DNA for the CDR3 is TGTGCCATCAGTGAGTCGTGCGGCAGGGGTAAGTACTATGGCTACACCTTC.

The chain has TRBV4-1 and TRBJ2-3; TRBD2 aligns across 7 bases. Germline V gives CDR1 MGHRA, CDR2 YSYEKL. This CDR3 comprises 16 residues. With 0 bases clipped from V and 2 bases from J, the junction kept 5 bases outside the gene matches. The CDR3: CASSQEASGNTDTQYF. The CDR3 region has the DNA TGCGCCAGCAGCCAAGAGGCTAGCGGAAACACAGATACGCAGTATTTT.

V gene TRBV13 combines with J gene TRBJ2-7, with D hard to call. CDR3 length equals 13 residues. The V and J ends lost 7 bases and 6 bases respectively, with 16 bases between them. Germline lookup yields CDR1 PRHDT and CDR2 FYEKMQ (reference sequence). In DNA, the CDR3 is TGTGCCAGCAACCGAAGCACGGTTCCCGAGCAGTACTTC. Its translation is CASNRSTVPEQYF. The full variable domain, with the rest looked up from reference TRBV13 and TRBJ2-7, is AAGVIQSPRHLIKEKRETATLKCYPIPRHDTVYWYQQGPGQDPQFLISFYEKMQSDKGSIPDRFSAQQFSDYHSELNMSSLELGDSALYFCASNRSTVPEQYFGPGTRLTVT.

CDR3 protein: CASSFPPFGQGENGELFF. The CDR3 bases are TGTGCCAGCAGCTTCCCCCCATTTGGACAGGGTGAGAACGGGGAGCTGTTTTTT. The rearrangement joins TRBV7-9 to TRBJ2-2; 8 positions agree with TRBD1. Trimming at V came to 3 bases and at J to 7 bases, leaving 16 bases not matched to a gene. Per the germline V gene, CDR1 is SEHNR and CDR2 is FQNEAQ (reference sequence). The CDR3 is 18 amino acids.

The V gene is TRBV6-1, the J gene TRBJ1-4, with D perhaps TRBD1 (6 bases). The CDR3 covers 15 residues. Germline V gene data show CDR1 as MNHNS and CDR2 as SASEGT. The V end was cut by 4 bases, the J end by 8 bases, with 17 bases between. This CDR3 is CASSVDLGGDEKLFF. As DNA, the CDR3 is TGTGCCAGCAGTGTAGATCTAGGGGGAGACGAAAAACTGTTTTTT.

The chain has TRBV9 and TRBJ1-1, with 9 bases fitting TRBD1. Germline V gene data show CDR1 as SGDLS and CDR2 as YYNGEE. Trimming cost V 3 bases and J 3 bases; bases outside gene matches: 6. The CDR3 runs to 15 residues. CDR3 DNA sequence: TGTGCCAGCAGCGGGGGGACAGGGTTGGACACTGAAGCTTTCTTT. Amino acid sequence: CASSGGTGLDTEAFF.

CDR3 region: CASHSVSGEGQPQHF. For the CDR3, the DNA is TGTGCCAGTCATAGTGTCTCAGGGGAGGGTCAGCCCCAGCATTTT. The rearrangement links TRBV19 to TRBJ1-5; D is perhaps TRBD1 (6 bases). Germline V gene lookup returns CDR1 LNHDA and CDR2 SQIVND (reference sequence). This CDR3 has 15 residues. Trimming took off 8 bases at V and 6 bases at J, with 20 bases between the two ends.

The chain is built from TRBV18 and TRBJ1-4; D unresolved. Germline-derived CDR1 and CDR2 are KGHSH and LQKENI. This CDR3 region has 15 residues. V lost 5 bases to trimming and J lost 2 bases, with 12 bases between them. The CDR3 sequence is CASSAYQATNEKLFF. The CDR3 DNA reads TGTGCCAGCTCAGCCTACCAGGCGACTAATGAAAAACTGTTTTTT.

The V call is TRBV7-9, the J call TRBJ1-1; 7 bases map to TRBD1. From germline, CDR1 is SEHNR and CDR2 FQNEAQ (reference sequence). The CDR3 sequence is 15 residues long. Trimming at V came to 5 bases and at J to 0 bases, leaving 6 bases not matched to a gene. In DNA form, the CDR3 reads TGTGCCAGCAGCGCTCGACAGGGATTGAACACTGAAGCTTTCTTT. Translated, it gives CASSARQGLNTEAFF.

This chain joins TRBV19 and TRBJ2-1; 10 bases line up with TRBD1. CDR3 length: 13 amino acids. Germline values: CDR1 LNHDA, CDR2 SQIVND (reference sequence). Trimming cost V 1 base and J 12 bases; bases outside gene matches: 3. Here the CDR3 reads CASSIGQGAGQFF. The CDR3 coding sequence is TGTGCCAGTAGTATAGGACAGGGGGCAGGGCAGTTCTTC.

This clone was counted a single time. CDR3 in amino acids: CASSRSGTGYFFLGYTF. The CDR3 bases are TGTGCCAGCAGCAGGAGTGGGACAGGGTACTTTTTTCTTGGCTACACCTTC. V and J are TRBV21-1 and TRBJ1-2; TRBD1 is the table's D call and was not checked against the DNA. TRBV21-1 corresponds to a pseudogene. This CDR3 has 17 residues.

This sequence joins TRBV5-6 and TRBJ1-2, with D unclear. V dropped 0 bases and J dropped 1 base, with 7 bases sitting between them. The CDR3 is made up of 14 amino acids. Germline assignment: CDR1 SGHDT and CDR2 YYEEEE. For the CDR3, the DNA is TGTGCCAGCAGCTTGGTTTATTTTAACTATGGCTACACCTTC. Its protein is CASSLVYFNYGYTF.

This chain connects TRBV12-5 to TRBJ1-2; 7 bases match TRBD1. Looked up from germline, CDR1 is LGHNT and CDR2 is FRNRAP. The CDR3 extends over 18 amino acids. Trimming took 1 base from V and 1 from J; bases not matched to a gene: 12. CDR3 amino acids: CASGLDSGGGQINYGYTF. The DNA for the CDR3 is TGTGCTAGTGGTTTGGACTCGGGGGGGGGACAGATTAACTATGGCTACACCTTC.

V is TRBV5-4 and J is TRBJ2-1, with 12 bases identical to TRBD2. The length of the CDR3 is 15 residues. V shed 4 bases, J shed 6 bases, and the junction held 5 bases outside the gene matches. Germline loops: CDR1 SGHNT, CDR2 YYREEE (reference sequence). CDR3 DNA: TGTGCCAGCAGCCCCCTAGCGGGAGGGCCCAATGAGCAGTTCTTC. It is translated as CASSPLAGGPNEQFF.

The V and J genes are TRBV4-1 and TRBJ2-3; D is uncertain. CDR1 and CDR2 (germline): MGHRA, YSYEKL. Trimming removed 0 bases from V and 4 bases from J, with 17 bases in between. This CDR3 contains 17 residues. The CDR3 region is CASSQESARVVSDTQYF. Written as DNA, the CDR3 is TGCGCCAGCAGCCAAGAATCGGCACGGGTTGTTTCAGATACGCAGTATTTT.

The chain carries TRBV6-5 and TRBJ2-1; 8 bases line up with TRBD2. Germline assignment: CDR1 MNHEY and CDR2 SVGAGI. The CDR3 has 15 amino acids. V lost 8 bases to trimming and J lost 2 bases; unmatched junction nucleotides: 8. This CDR3 reads CASRYSGAPYNEQFF. CDR3 nucleotide sequence: TGTGCCAGCCGGTATAGCGGGGCCCCCTACAATGAGCAGTTCTTC.

This chain uses TRBV5-1 with TRBJ2-3; weak D call: TRBD2 (6 bases). Per the germline V gene, CDR1 is SGHRS and CDR2 is YFSETQ. With 3 bases removed from V and 4 bases from J, the gap between germline ends came to 18 bases. There are 16 residues in the CDR3. CDR3 sequence reads: CASSWVWAGQADTQYF. In nucleotides, the CDR3 is TGCGCCAGCAGCTGGGTCTGGGCGGGGCAGGCAGATACGCAGTATTTT.

The chain has TRBV5-1 and TRBJ2-7; D perhaps matches TRBD2 (6 bases). Trimming cost V 4 bases and J 0 bases, with 11 bases left between them. Germline V CDR1 and CDR2: SGHRS, YFSETQ. The CDR3 runs 14 residues. The CDR3 loop is CASSPTTSSYEQYF. In nucleotides, the CDR3 is TGCGCCAGCAGCCCTACGACTAGCTCCTACGAGCAGTACTTC.

This clone was recorded only once. The chain joins TRBV9 to TRBJ2-6; a possible D gene is TRBD1 (6 bases). Germline CDR1 is SGDLS and CDR2 is YYNGEE. The CDR3 covers 17 residues. V gave up 0 bases and J gave up 3 bases, with 13 bases separating them. CDR3 residues: CASSVDGRGNGANVLTF. The DNA for the CDR3 is TGTGCCAGCAGCGTAGATGGCAGGGGTAATGGGGCCAACGTCCTGACTTTC.

The chain recombines TRBV7-8 with TRBJ2-5; TRBD2 aligns across 7 bases. This CDR3 is built from 14 residues. Germline assignment: CDR1 SGHVS and CDR2 FQNEAQ. The trim removed 1 base at V and 5 bases at J, leaving 4 bases unmatched. CDR3 sequence: CASSLVAGVETQYF. The CDR3 DNA reads as TGTGCCAGCAGCTTAGTGGCGGGAGTGGAGACCCAGTACTTC.